These 17 T cell receptor beta chains were sequenced from one sample in a study of shared clonotypes between healthy human individuals. The repertoire was sequenced with immunoSEQ multiplex PCR; TCRdb's copy has only in-frame clones and lacks some. The sample lists 600,000 to 800,000 clones, around 77% occurring once. Sequenced input: memory CD4+ T cells sorted from blood. Subset given: CD45RA-negative fraction. These receptors were taken from a woman aged 30 to 39 in good health.

The chain is built from TRBV7-2 and TRBJ1-2, with a possible D match to TRBD1 (6 bases). The germline V and J ends were trimmed by 4 bases and 2 bases, with 14 bases remaining between them. Germline loops: CDR1 SGHTA, CDR2 FQGNSA. The CDR3 covers 15 residues. The CDR3 DNA sequence: TGTGCCAGCAGCTACGGACCACAGGGAAACTATGGCTACACCTTC. This encodes CASSYGPQGNYGYTF.

The V and J genes are TRBV7-2 and TRBJ2-7; 7 nucleotides match TRBD2. This CDR3 contains 15 residues. The junction had 5 bases not matched to a gene; V was cut back by 0 bases and J by 3 bases. The germline V gene has CDR1 SGHTA and CDR2 FQGNSA. The CDR3 region is CASSLALASGYEQYF. CDR3 coding DNA: TGTGCCAGCAGCTTAGCTCTGGCTAGCGGCTACGAGCAGTACTTC.

This clone showed up many times. V gene TRBV6-1 combines with J gene TRBJ1-5; maybe TRBD1 (6 bases). The CDR3 is made up of 13 amino acids. Trimming stripped 7 bases from V and 6 bases from J, with 13 bases between. CDR1 and CDR2 from the germline V gene are MNHNS and SASEGT. Written as DNA, the CDR3 is TGTGCCAGCAATCCCAGGGGTGGTCAGCCCCAGCATTTT. It translates to CASNPRGGQPQHF.

This clone appeared a few times. The chain recombines TRBV2 with TRBJ1-5; the match to TRBD1 covers 7 bases. There are 17 residues in the CDR3. V shed 4 bases and J 2 bases; nucleotides not matched to a gene: 11. CDR1 and CDR2 (germline): SNHLY, FYNNEI. The CDR3 is CASSAETGVSGNQPQHF. The CDR3 bases are TGTGCCAGCAGTGCAGAAACAGGGGTTAGTGGCAATCAGCCCCAGCATTTT.

The V and J genes are TRBV11-2 and TRBJ2-7; TRBD2 matches at 14 bases. Germline V gives CDR1 SGHAT, CDR2 FQNNGV. The CDR3 runs 15 residues. V lost 4 bases to trimming and J lost 6 bases; unmatched junction nucleotides: 5. The chain's CDR3 is CASSSGTSGSTEQYF. The CDR3 DNA reads TGTGCCAGCAGCTCGGGGACTAGCGGGAGTACCGAGCAGTACTTC. The variable domain in full, completed from reference TRBV11-2 and TRBJ2-7, reads EAGVAQSPRYKIIEKRQSVAFWCNPISGHATLYWYQQILGQGPKLLIQFQNNGVVDDSQLPKDRFSAERLKGVDSTLKIQPAKLEDSAVYLCASSSGTSGSTEQYFGPGTRLTVT.

In its sample, this clone was seen a few times. The gene calls are TRBV7-2 and TRBJ1-1; the D is unclear. With 3 bases removed from V and 0 bases from J, the gap between germline ends came to 5 bases. Germline V gene sequence: CDR1 SGHTA, CDR2 FQGNSA. The CDR3 length is 13 residues. The CDR3 loop reads CASSFWMNTEAFF. In DNA, the CDR3 is TGTGCCAGCAGCTTTTGGATGAACACTGAAGCTTTCTTT.

This chain uses TRBV30 with TRBJ1-2; D is uncertain. V was shortened by 0 bases and J by 0 bases, with 5 bases between the two germline ends. The CDR3 loop spans 13 amino acids. Germline V gene data show CDR1 as GTSNPN and CDR2 as SVGIG (reference sequence). Written as DNA, the CDR3 is TGTGCCTGGAGTGTACTTACTAACTATGGCTACACCTTC. Amino acid sequence: CAWSVLTNYGYTF.

The J gene is TRBJ2-3, the V gene TRBV23-1; D call uncertain. TRBV23-1 is an ORF, with its function uncertain. This CDR3 is built from 17 residues. Between the trimmed V and J ends, which lost 4 bases and 0 bases, there was a span of 17 bases. The CDR3 nucleotides are TGCGCCAGCAGTCGTTGGGGTTTGTTAAGGAGCACAGATACGCAGTATTTT. Residues: CASSRWGLLRSTDTQYF.

The chain uses TRBV30 and TRBJ2-1; either TRBD1 or TRBD2 may fit D (5 bases each). Trimming cost V 7 bases and J 1 base, with 14 bases left between them. In germline, CDR1 is GTSNPN, CDR2 SVGIG (reference sequence). The CDR3 spans 14 residues. The chain's CDR3 is CASTGTESYNEQFF. The CDR3 DNA reads TGTGCCTCGACCGGGACCGAATCCTACAATGAGCAGTTCTTC.

In nucleotides, the CDR3 is TGTGCCATCAGTGAGCCGAACCATTTTCAGGGGATGGACTATGGCTACACCTTC. This encodes CAISEPNHFQGMDYGYTF. V and J are TRBV10-3 and TRBJ1-2; D possibly corresponds to TRBD1 (6 bases). CDR1 is ENHRY and CDR2 is SYGVKD in the germline V gene. This CDR3 is built from 18 residues. Between the trimmed V and J ends, which lost 2 bases and 3 bases, there was a span of 22 bases.

V and J are TRBV7-9 and TRBJ2-5, with unresolved D. V lost 6 bases and J lost 4, with 18 bases in between. The CDR3 contains 15 residues. Germline CDR1 reads SEHNR; CDR2 reads FQNEAQ (reference sequence). Here the CDR3 reads CASSPGGGVRETQYF. The CDR3 DNA sequence: TGTGCCAGCAGTCCCGGCGGTGGGGTCCGAGAGACCCAGTACTTC.

The chain has TRBV28 and TRBJ2-7; TRBD2 agrees at 11 bases. CDR1 is MDHEN, CDR2 SYDVKM, per germline. CDR3 size: 14 residues. V gave up 8 bases and J gave up 3 bases; unmatched junction bases: 6. The CDR3 region has the DNA TGTGCCAGCCGCCTAGCGGGAGGAGGCTACGAGCAGTACTTC. Protein: CASRLAGGGYEQYF.

The V and J genes are TRBV18 and TRBJ1-1; D is unresolved. The CDR3 extends over 14 amino acids. The germline V and J ends were trimmed by 3 bases and 1 base, with 9 bases remaining between them. CDR1 is KGHSH and CDR2 is LQKENI in the germline V gene. The CDR3 loop is CASSPGVENTEAFF. In DNA form, the CDR3 reads TGTGCCAGCTCACCGGGCGTAGAGAACACTGAAGCTTTCTTT. Filled out from reference TRBV18 and TRBJ1-1, the complete variable domain reads NAGVMQNPRHLVRRRGQEARLRCSPMKGHSHVYWYRQLPEEGLKFMVYLQKENIIDESGMPKERFSAEFPKEGPSILRIQQVVRGDSAAYFCASSPGVENTEAFFGQGTRLTVV.

This clone has just a few counts. V usage is TRBV27 and J usage is TRBJ1-2; 9 bases match TRBD1. CDR1 and CDR2 (germline): MNHEY, SMNVEV (reference sequence). Trimming cost V 6 bases and J 6 bases; bases outside gene matches: 11. The CDR3 is 15 residues long. CDR3 nucleotide sequence: TGTGCCAGCAGCCACGGGACAGGGAGAGAGAATGGCTACACCTTC. It specifies CASSHGTGRENGYTF.

The chain joins TRBV6-5 to TRBJ1-4; 8 bases map to TRBD1. Unmatched junction bases numbered 15, after V lost 10 bases and J lost 14 bases. The germline CDR1 and CDR2 sequences are MNHEY and SVGAGI. This CDR3 has 13 amino acids. CDR3 amino acids: CAISRGTGEHLFF. CDR3 DNA: TGTGCCATCTCACGCGGGACAGGAGAGCACCTGTTTTTT.

This chain links TRBV28 with TRBJ2-7, with a tentative D call TRBD2 (5 bases). V lost 5 bases, J lost 0 bases, and 14 bases lay in between. The germline V gene encodes CDR1 MDHEN and CDR2 SYDVKM. The CDR3 length is 15 residues. CDR3 nucleotide sequence: TGTGCCAGCAGTAGGCCCCAGCGGAGCTCCTACGAGCAGTACTTC. Encoded protein: CASSRPQRSSYEQYF.

J is TRBJ1-5 and V is TRBV4-2, with 7 bases identical to TRBD1. The CDR3 has 15 residues. Germline V gives CDR1 LGHNA, CDR2 YNFKEQ. The trim removed 3 bases at V and 8 bases at J, leaving 10 bases unmatched. CDR3 nucleotides: TGTGCCAGCAGCCAGGAAGGGAGGCAGGGGGAGCCCCAGCATTTT. Translation gives CASSQEGRQGEPQHF.